Below are 3 T cell receptor beta chains sequenced from a single sample in a study of PD-L1 blockade in urothelial cancer. Generated by immunoSEQ multiplex PCR, the TCRdb table keeps only in-frame clones and is missing some. This sample has over 20,000 clones; 70% to 90% occur once, and the top ten carry approximately 31%. Specimen: PBMCs, collected around atezolizumab (anti-PD-L1) treatment. All receptors derive from a man aged 55 to 69 with urothelial cancer.

The chain links TRBV4-2 to TRBJ1-5; D possibly corresponds to TRBD1 (5 bases). CDR1 LGHNA and CDR2 YNFKEQ come from the germline V gene. The CDR3 covers 15 residues. Trimming pared 1 base from V and 1 base from J, leaving 8 bases between. DNA of the CDR3: TGTGCCAGCAGCCAAGTTACAGGAAGCAATCAGCCCCAGCATTTT. Protein sequence: CASSQVTGSNQPQHF.

The chain is built from TRBV30 and TRBJ1-1; possibly TRBD1 for D (6 bases). This CDR3 has 13 residues. Trimming pared 1 base from V and 2 bases from J, leaving 8 bases between. Germline CDR1 is GTSNPN and CDR2 is SVGIG (reference sequence). CDR3: CAWSAGVNTEAFF. For the CDR3, the DNA is TGTGCCTGGAGTGCAGGGGTTAACACTGAAGCTTTCTTT.

The chain links TRBV27 to TRBJ1-3; the D gene is possibly TRBD1 (5 bases). There are 15 residues in the CDR3. Trimming left V 8 bases short and J 3 bases short, with 17 bases between. Germline V gene data show CDR1 as MNHEY and CDR2 as SMNVEV (reference sequence). The CDR3 loop is CASSPLGLGGNTIYF. The DNA for the CDR3 is TGTGCCAGCTCCCCGCTGGGGCTGGGTGGAAACACCATATATTTT.